This T cell receptor (beta chain) was sequenced during a study of T cell repertoires in cytomegalovirus infection. Study-level information: Researchers turned to recently identified HLA-C-restricted CMV epitopes as well as well-studied HLA-B-restricted ones. A matching HLA type, together with CMV infection, was signaled by public TCR beta signatures. Regarding the study as a whole: The cumulative frequency of public TCR beta families identified carriers of CMV plus the relevant HLA.

This CDR3 is built from 18 residues. In germline, CDR1 is SGHVS, CDR2 FNYEAQ. V was pared by 2 bases and J by 0 bases, with 17 bases between. TCRdb re-called the reads through MiXCR, storing one row per CDR3 protein. The profile shows approximately 910,000 distinct CDR3 sequences, less than 35% of them singletons. On this clonotype: What it binds is unknown. A much larger clone is a single base away; this may be a read error.

The chain joins TRBV7-6 to TRBJ1-5; D gene uncertain. The TCR was taken from a human donor in good health (CMV status not recorded). Some clones in this sample may be carry-over from other donors' samples. The sequenced sample was cultured CD8+ T cells from PBMCs, obtained from culture after CMV antigen stimulation. The CDR3 DNA reads TGTGCCAGCAGCTTATTTGCAGTTGGGGAATATAGCAATCAGCCCCAGCATTTT. It translates to CASSLFAVGEYSNQPQHF. Full variable domain (rest looked up from reference TRBV7-6 and TRBJ1-5): GAGVSQSPRYKVTKRGQDVALRCDPISGHVSLYWYRQALGQGPEFLTYFNYEAQQDKSGLPNDRFSAERPEGSISTLTIQRTEQRDSAMYRCASSLFAVGEYSNQPQHFGDGTRLSIL.